The 13 T cell receptor beta chains presented below share a single source sample, sequenced in a study of molecular identifiers for immune sequencing clone quantification (dated by TCRdb to the late 2010s). Library method: PCR. Sequencing was carried out with a NextSeq 500. In-frame beta chains were kept once TCRdb had trimmed the public reads at Q25 with fastp and called clones with MiXCR. When rows share a CDR3 protein, they turn into one entry using the most common DNA and genes. A total of hundreds of thousands of distinct CDR3 sequences appear in this sample, around 25% of them only once. 0.7% to 0.95% of the sample belongs to the ten largest clones. The specimen was naive CD8+ T cells from blood, with Jurkat cell RNA spiked in. The sample's cell subset or site label, decoded: FACS-sorted CD8+CD4-CCR7+CD45RA+ naive T cells. The source is a human donor in good health. Some libraries in this study had Jurkat cell RNA spiked in.

This clonotype showed up many times. The genes are TRBV30 and TRBJ1-1; TRBD1 aligns across 8 bases. Germline V gives CDR1 GTSNPN, CDR2 SVGIG (reference sequence). The CDR3 runs to 14 residues. The V and J ends lost 2 bases and 5 bases, in that order; junction bases with no gene match: 7. The CDR3: CAWSSGGSWTEAFF. The CDR3 nucleotides read TGTGCCTGGAGTTCAGGGGGCTCTTGGACTGAAGCTTTCTTT.

The sample holds many counts of this clonotype. The V and J genes are TRBV27 and TRBJ1-1, with 7 bases aligning to TRBD1. V trimming: 2 bases; J trimming: 6 bases; junction bases outside the gene matches: 15. The CDR3 is 17 amino acids. CDR1 and CDR2 from the germline V gene are MNHEY and SMNVEV (reference sequence). CDR3 residues: CASSLKSTGRLWAEAFF. The CDR3 DNA is TGTGCCAGCAGTTTAAAGTCGACAGGGAGACTTTGGGCTGAAGCTTTCTTT.

Concerning this clonotype itself: This may arise from a read error, as a much more abundant clone is one base away. The chain employs TRBV7-9 and TRBJ1-1; a possible D gene is TRBD1 (5 bases). V was trimmed by 5 bases and J by 5 bases, leaving 18 bases between them. Per the germline V gene, CDR1 is SEHNR and CDR2 is FQNEAQ (reference sequence). This CDR3 is 15 amino acids long. The CDR3 sequence is CASSPGVGGGTEAFF. CDR3 sequence (DNA): TGTGCCAGCAGCCCGGGCGTGGGGGGAGGTACTGAAGCTTTCTTT.

This sequence joins TRBV11-3 and TRBJ2-2; 11 positions agree with TRBD2. Germline loops: CDR1 SGHNT, CDR2 YENEEA. The CDR3 extends over 18 amino acids. V lost 5 bases to trimming and J lost 6 bases; unmatched junction nucleotides: 14. CDR3 nucleotides: TGTGCCAGCAGCAGCCCCGGCGGTAGCGGGGGGGCCTCCGGGGAGCTGTTTTTT. It specifies CASSSPGGSGGASGELFF.

This clonotype was counted a few times. The CDR3 loop is CSARTWEGDYNEQFF. DNA for the CDR3: TGCAGTGCTAGGACCTGGGAGGGCGACTACAATGAGCAGTTCTTC. This chain joins TRBV20-1 and TRBJ2-1; 7 positions agree with TRBD2. Unmatched junction bases numbered 8, after V lost 3 bases and J lost 3 bases. The CDR3 is made up of 15 amino acids. Per the germline V gene, CDR1 is DFQATT and CDR2 is SNEGSKA (reference sequence).

In regard to this clonotype: A much larger clone differs from this one at a single base, so this may be a read error. V is TRBV27 and J is TRBJ1-5; D gene ambiguous. V was trimmed by 5 bases and J by 2 bases, leaving 16 bases between them. The CDR3 length is 16 residues. CDR1 and CDR2 from the germline V gene are MNHEY and SMNVEV (reference sequence). CDR3 nucleotide sequence: TGTGCCAGCAGTCCGGAAATCAGGAACCGCAATCAGCCCCAGCATTTT. Amino acid sequence: CASSPEIRNRNQPQHF.

This clonotype was detected many times. Here the CDR3 reads CASSFPTIPQGPYGYTF. CDR3 coding DNA: TGTGCCAGCAGTTTTCCCACCATTCCACAGGGCCCCTATGGCTACACCTTC. V usage is TRBV12-3 or TRBV12-4 and J usage is TRBJ1-2; perhaps TRBD1 as D (6 bases). The CDR3 has 17 amino acids. The germline V and J ends were trimmed by 3 bases and 4 bases, with 21 bases remaining between them.

V usage is TRBV30 and J usage is TRBJ2-7; 11 nucleotides align to TRBD2. V shed 4 bases and J 7 bases; nucleotides not matched to a gene: 3. The CDR3 extends over 12 amino acids. The germline CDR1 and CDR2 sequences are GTSNPN and SVGIG (reference sequence). The CDR3 spells CAWTSGGLEQYF. CDR3 DNA sequence: TGTGCCTGGACTAGCGGGGGGCTGGAGCAGTACTTC.

CDR3 sequence reads: CSAGPVVAGARSSYEQYF. CDR3 sequence (DNA): TGCAGTGCTGGACCGGTTGTAGCGGGGGCCAGGAGCTCCTACGAGCAGTACTTC. The chain uses TRBV20-1 and TRBJ2-7; 9 nucleotides line up with TRBD2. V trimming: 5 bases; J trimming: 0 bases; junction bases outside the gene matches: 17. Germline CDR1 and CDR2: DFQATT and SNEGSKA (reference sequence). The CDR3 spans 18 residues.

Many counts were recorded for this clonotype. The gene calls are TRBV12-3 or TRBV12-4 and TRBJ2-7, with 9 bases matching TRBD1. The CDR3 sequence is 15 residues long. V gave up 5 bases and J gave up 2 bases; unmatched junction bases: 7. The CDR3 protein is CASSEAGTGPYEQYF. In DNA form, the CDR3 reads TGTGCCAGCAGTGAGGCCGGGACAGGGCCCTACGAGCAGTACTTC.

This clonotype has just a few counts. This chain links TRBV6-2 or TRBV6-3 with TRBJ1-5; D is unclear. V lost 6 bases and J lost 7, with 16 bases in between. Germline V gene lookup returns CDR1 MNHEY and CDR2 SVGEGT. This CDR3 is 14 amino acids long. CDR3 in DNA: TGTGCCAGCAGCCTCGGAACACCCGGGCAGCCCCAGCATTTT. Translating it yields CASSLGTPGQPQHF.

The table lists this clonotype with a few counts. This sequence may be a read error, since a much larger clone differs from it by one base. CDR3 in amino acids: CASSPQGGEQYF. CDR3 nucleotides: TGTGCCAGCAGCCCTCAGGGAGGCGAGCAGTACTTC. The chain joins TRBV12-3 or TRBV12-4 to TRBJ2-7; the D gene is possibly TRBD2 (6 bases). This CDR3 has 12 amino acids. Trimming took 6 bases from V and 6 from J, leaving 12 bases between them.

The V and J genes are TRBV12-5 and TRBJ2-7; D unresolved. Germline assignment: CDR1 LGHNT and CDR2 FRNRAP. V was pared by 3 bases and J by 3 bases, with 9 bases between. The CDR3 runs to 13 residues. This CDR3 is CASGFVGSYEQYF. DNA of the CDR3: TGTGCTAGTGGTTTTGTAGGCAGCTACGAGCAGTACTTC.